The following is a T cell receptor beta chain sequence with its context. In the original analysis: From reference gene primer amplification, estimates of nucleated cell counts were derived. Method: immunoSEQ multiplex PCR; TCRdb's copy keeps in-frame clones and lacks some. The DNA gave D and trimming, while V, J and clone size come from that table. Of more than 200,000 clones listed, 88% were seen once; the top ten hold over 1.1%. This record comes from a study of blood T cell repertoires in COVID-19. The CDR3 runs to 15 residues. Looked up from germline, CDR1 is MDHEN and CDR2 is SYDVKM. The J segment lost 4 bases and the V segment lost 3 bases, leaving 7 bases of the junction unmatched.

The source material was peripheral blood. The rearrangement joins TRBV28 to TRBJ2-5, with 8 bases matching TRBD1. The clonotype was recovered from a man aged 80 or over with acute or convalescent COVID-19. Here the CDR3 DNA reads TGTGCCAGCAGTTTGGACAGGGAGTTGAGAGAGACCCAGTACTTC. It codes for CASSLDRELRETQYF. Full variable domain (remainder filled in from reference TRBV28 and TRBJ2-5): DVKVTQSSRYLVKRTGEKVFLECVQDMDHENMFWYRQDPGLGLRLIYFSYDVKMKEKGDIPEGYSVSREKKERFSLILESASTNQTSMYLCASSLDRELRETQYFGPGTRLLVL.